This T cell receptor beta chain was observed in a study of blood T cells in healthy people across ages. Combining a sample-barcoded 5' primer with a J-beta primer mix, a second PCR ran for roughly 7 to 12 cycles. TCRdb called the 5' RACE reads again in MiXCR, with one record for every CDR3 protein. The table lists around 870,000 distinct CDR3 sequences, 25% to 35% of them singletons, with about 18% in the top ten. Healthy individuals of Caucasian origin from Russia, aged about 6 to 95, served as donors. Donors gave about 10 milliliters of peripheral blood apiece. No fewer than 6 million PBMCs went into each sample. The V and J ends lost 4 bases and 4 bases, in that order; junction bases with no gene match: 7. The CDR3 extends over 14 amino acids. Germline-derived CDR1 and CDR2 are DFQATT and SNEGSKA (reference sequence). This clonotype was detected many times.

Sequenced sample: blood. The sequence was obtained from a woman aged 80 or over in good health. This rearrangement joins TRBV20-1 to TRBJ2-3, with 8 positions matching TRBD2. CDR3 DNA: TGCAGTGCTAAGAGGGGCGGGGGGTCAGATACGCAGTATTTT. Its translation is CSAKRGGGSDTQYF.